This TCR beta chain came from a study of T-cell memory formation after mild COVID-19. Across the study: The two donors had largely donor-specific TCR clusters.

This clonotype has only a few counts. Its specificity is unknown. Findings and caveats of the study: Later expanders leaned CD4+, whereas clones that contracted between day 15 and 85 were balanced CD4/CD8.

This CDR3 spans 15 amino acids. V shed 0 bases, J shed 4 bases, and the junction held 5 bases outside the gene matches. Germline values: CDR1 SGHVS, CDR2 FQNEAQ. cDNA libraries for TCR alpha and TCR beta, carrying sample barcodes and UMIs, came from 5'RACE with constant-segment primers. TCRdb re-analysed the 5' RACE reads in MiXCR, keeping a single row per CDR3 protein. The profile shows 300,000 to 350,000 distinct CDR3 sequences, more than 13% of them singletons. The TCR was taken from a man aged 18 to 29 who had mild COVID-19 (a few samples of this study predate the infection). Cell type and time point are not known. The source material was PBMCs or a T cell subset sorted from them (not recorded which). The chain couples TRBV7-8 to TRBJ1-2, with TRBD1 identical over 7 bases. The DNA for the CDR3 is TGTGCCAGCAGCTTAGCAGGGACAGCGGGCTATGGCTACACCTTC. Amino acids: CASSLAGTAGYGYTF.